The 25 T cell receptor beta chains reported below all come from one sample, sequenced in a study of cytomegalovirus exposure and HLA in healthy donors. Repertoires were generated with immunoSEQ multiplex PCR, while TCRdb's copy carries only in-frame clones and drops some. The table has 98,000 or so clones, about 85% seen once. The sample was PBMCs. Receptor source: a woman between 18 and 29 years old in good health and CMV-seronegative.

This rearrangement joins TRBV19 to TRBJ1-4, with a possible D match to TRBD1 (6 bases). The CDR3 loop spans 18 amino acids. V was shortened by 2 bases and J by 2 bases, with 18 bases between the two germline ends. In germline, CDR1 is LNHDA, CDR2 SQIVND (reference sequence). The CDR3 here is CASSIYAMRGRTNEKLFF. The CDR3 coding sequence is TGTGCCAGTAGTATATATGCCATGCGGGGGCGGACTAATGAAAAACTGTTTTTT.

This clone showed up just once. The chain recombines TRBV6-1 with TRBJ2-7, with TRBD1 identical over 9 bases. The germline V gene has CDR1 MNHNS and CDR2 SASEGT. The length of the CDR3 is 15 residues. With V trimmed by 7 bases and J by 5 bases, 12 bases remained unmatched. CDR3: CASKKGQGILNEQYF. DNA for the CDR3: TGTGCCAGCAAGAAAGGACAGGGGATTTTAAACGAGCAGTACTTC.

The J gene is TRBJ2-2, the V gene TRBV5-1, with 7 nucleotides matching TRBD2. J lost 3 bases, V lost 7 bases, and 9 bases had no gene match. This CDR3 comprises 15 residues. Germline-derived CDR1 and CDR2 are SGHRS and YFSETQ. The CDR3 coding sequence is TGCGCCAGCGGCCTCGGGACTACCGACACCGGGGAGCTGTTTTTT. Its protein product is CASGLGTTDTGELFF.

The rearrangement uses TRBV20-1 and TRBJ2-7, with a weak D call TRBD2 (6 bases). With 7 bases removed from V and 4 bases from J, the gap between germline ends came to 11 bases. CDR1 is DFQATT and CDR2 is SNEGSKA in the germline V gene (reference sequence). The CDR3 sequence is 11 residues long. This CDR3 is CSVGGWYEQYF. Here the CDR3 DNA reads TGCAGTGTGGGGGGTTGGTACGAGCAGTACTTC.

The rearrangement links TRBV15 to TRBJ2-1; 13 bases fit TRBD2. Per the germline V gene, CDR1 is LNHNV and CDR2 is YYDKDF (reference sequence). The V segment lost 4 bases and the J segment 10 bases; nucleotides outside the gene matches: 4. The CDR3 runs 14 residues. CDR3 protein: CATSISGLAGEQFF. As DNA, the CDR3 is TGTGCCACCAGCATATCGGGACTAGCGGGGGAGCAGTTCTTC.

The chain uses TRBV5-4 and TRBJ2-2; 8 bases match TRBD1. Trimming at V came to 3 bases and at J to 1 base, leaving 5 bases not matched to a gene. CDR3 length: 16 residues. Germline CDR1 is SGHNT and CDR2 is YYREEE (reference sequence). The CDR3 sequence: CASSSAGTGNTGELFF. For the CDR3, the DNA is TGTGCCAGCAGCTCTGCCGGGACAGGGAACACCGGGGAGCTGTTTTTT. Based on the CDR3 plus reference TRBV5-4 and TRBJ2-2, the full variable domain is ETGVTQSPTHLIKTRGQQVTLRCSSQSGHNTVSWYQQALGQGPQFIFQYYREEENGRGNFPPRFSGLQFPNYSSELNVNALELDDSALYLCASSSAGTGNTGELFFGEGSRLTVL.

This clone was detected a few times. J is TRBJ2-3 and V is TRBV5-1; TRBD1 is a possible D gene (5 bases). The CDR3 runs to 16 residues. Trimming removed 0 bases at V and 0 bases at J, with 11 bases between. Germline values: CDR1 SGHRS, CDR2 YFSETQ. The CDR3: CASSLVLGRSTDTQYF. The CDR3 nucleotides are TGCGCCAGCAGCTTGGTGCTGGGGCGGAGCACAGATACGCAGTATTTT.

The chain links TRBV4-1 to TRBJ2-7; the match to TRBD1 covers 7 bases. V lost 5 bases and J lost 1; bases outside the gene matches: 8. The germline V gene has CDR1 MGHRA and CDR2 YSYEKL. The CDR3 extends over 15 amino acids. The CDR3 DNA is TGCGCCAGCAGCGGCGGTCGGGACAGATCCTACGAGCAGTACTTC. Translating gives CASSGGRDRSYEQYF.

This rearrangement joins TRBV16 to TRBJ2-5; weak D call: TRBD2 (6 bases). Deletions cut 5 bases from V and 4 bases from J, with 17 bases between. This CDR3 is built from 15 residues. Germline CDR1 KGHSY, CDR2 FQNENV. Here the CDR3 DNA reads TGTGCCAGCAGCTCCACCGCCACTAGCCGAGAGACCCAGTACTTC. Translating it yields CASSSTATSRETQYF.

Regarding this clone: Other DNA sequences of this sample code for an identical CDR3. The chain joins TRBV28 to TRBJ1-1; D gene ambiguous. The CDR3 contains 12 residues. Germline V gene sequence: CDR1 MDHEN, CDR2 SYDVKM. Trimming shortened V by 6 bases and J by 2 bases, and 7 bases separated the two germline ends. The CDR3 spells CASSLSNTEAFF. In DNA, the CDR3 is TGTGCCAGCAGCCTATCAAACACTGAAGCTTTCTTT.

V is TRBV7-6 and J is TRBJ2-7; TRBD2 aligns across 9 bases. The CDR3 consists of 16 residues. V trimming: 1 base; J trimming: 1 base; junction bases outside the gene matches: 5. Germline CDR1 reads SGHVS; CDR2 reads FNYEAQ. CDR3 protein: CASSLGLAGVSYEQYF. CDR3 bases: TGTGCCAGCAGCTTAGGTTTAGCGGGGGTGTCCTACGAGCAGTACTTC.

This sequence joins TRBV2 and TRBJ2-1; 8 bases line up with TRBD1. The CDR3 is 13 residues long. Germline assignment: CDR1 SNHLY and CDR2 FYNNEI. The trim removed 6 bases at V and 5 bases at J, leaving 3 bases unmatched. The CDR3 DNA reads TGTGCCAGCAGGGACAGGGTTCACAATGAGCAGTTCTTC. Translating gives CASRDRVHNEQFF.

The V call is TRBV6-6, the J call TRBJ2-1; D perhaps matches TRBD1 (6 bases). Germline CDR1 reads MNHNY; CDR2 reads SVGAGI (reference sequence). Trimming cost V 10 bases and J 4 bases, with 11 bases left between them. This CDR3 is 12 amino acids long. This CDR3 is CATQQGYNEQFF. Here the CDR3 DNA reads TGTGCCACCCAACAGGGTTACAATGAGCAGTTCTTC.

The chain uses TRBV19 and TRBJ2-7, with TRBD1 identical over 7 bases. The germline gives CDR1 LNHDA, CDR2 SQIVND (reference sequence). The CDR3 runs to 15 residues. V gave up 2 bases and J gave up 2 bases; unmatched junction bases: 6. The CDR3, as DNA: TGTGCCAGTAGTATAAGGGGGCGGCCGACCTACGAGCAGTACTTC. Translating it yields CASSIRGRPTYEQYF.

The chain has TRBV27 and TRBJ2-7; D unclear. This CDR3 spans 14 amino acids. Looked up from germline, CDR1 is MNHEY and CDR2 is SMNVEV (reference sequence). With 2 bases removed from V and 2 bases from J, the gap between germline ends came to 10 bases. DNA for the CDR3: TGTGCCAGCAGTTTAAGCGCTAGAACCTACGAGCAGTACTTC. It encodes CASSLSARTYEQYF.

J is TRBJ2-2 and V is TRBV6-4; TRBD2 agrees at 11 bases. Trimming removed 7 bases from V and 1 base from J; junction bases left unmatched: 5. Germline CDR1 and CDR2: MRHNA and SNTAGT. The CDR3 loop spans 16 amino acids. The CDR3 loop is CASTPTSGENTGELFF. The CDR3, as DNA: TGTGCCAGCACTCCGACTAGCGGGGAGAACACCGGGGAGCTGTTTTTT.

The J gene is TRBJ2-1, the V gene TRBV18, with 7 positions matching TRBD2. The V gene end was trimmed by 3 bases and the J gene end by 0 bases; junction bases not matched to a gene: 2. Germline V gene data show CDR1 as KGHSH and CDR2 as LQKENI. This CDR3 spans 15 amino acids. CDR3: CASSPGGSSYNEQFF. As DNA, the CDR3 is TGTGCCAGCTCACCGGGGGGGAGCTCCTACAATGAGCAGTTCTTC.

This chain links TRBV11-2 with TRBJ2-2; 11 positions agree with TRBD1. Germline V gives CDR1 SGHAT, CDR2 FQNNGV. This CDR3 contains 17 residues. The V and J ends lost 6 bases and 5 bases, in that order; junction bases with no gene match: 11. The CDR3 DNA reads as TGTGCCAGCAGTACACGACCGGGACAGGGGGTAACCGGGGAGCTGTTTTTT. Amino acid sequence: CASSTRPGQGVTGELFF.

The chain combines TRBV7-6 with TRBJ2-7; D unclear. Germline CDR1 SGHVS, CDR2 FNYEAQ. This CDR3 comprises 14 residues. Trimming removed 1 base at V and 2 bases at J, with 9 bases between. The CDR3 DNA sequence: TGTGCCAGCAGCTTAGAGGATACTACCTACGAGCAGTACTTC. This encodes CASSLEDTTYEQYF. Based on the CDR3 plus reference TRBV7-6 and TRBJ2-7, the full variable domain is GAGVSQSPRYKVTKRGQDVALRCDPISGHVSLYWYRQALGQGPEFLTYFNYEAQQDKSGLPNDRFSAERPEGSISTLTIQRTEQRDSAMYRCASSLEDTTYEQYFGPGTRLTVT.

The J gene is TRBJ2-3, the V gene TRBV25-1; 8 bases align to TRBD2. Unmatched junction bases numbered 13, after V lost 5 bases and J lost 0 bases. CDR3 length equals 18 residues. Per germline, CDR1 MGHDK and CDR2 SYGVNS. The CDR3, as DNA: TGTGCCAGCAGTAATTCGGGGGGGCCCCTTTCTAGCACAGATACGCAGTATTTT. This gives the protein CASSNSGGPLSSTDTQYF.

This clone showed up just a few times. The chain links TRBV19 to TRBJ1-3, with 7 bases identical to TRBD1. V gave up 6 bases and J gave up 4 bases; unmatched junction bases: 9. The CDR3 contains 15 residues. In germline, CDR1 is LNHDA, CDR2 SQIVND (reference sequence). CDR3 sequence (DNA): TGTGCCAGTAGCATTGGGACAGCCCTAGGAAACACCATATATTTT. Its protein is CASSIGTALGNTIYF.

This chain links TRBV6-5 with TRBJ2-1, with D perhaps matching TRBD1 (5 bases). CDR1 and CDR2 from the germline V gene are MNHEY and SVGAGI. The CDR3 sequence is 14 residues long. V dropped 6 bases and J dropped 2 bases, with 11 bases sitting between them. The CDR3: CASSRVGAYNEQFF. The CDR3 DNA follows: TGTGCCAGCAGCAGGGTTGGGGCCTACAATGAGCAGTTCTTC.

The rearrangement joins TRBV2 to TRBJ2-2, with D perhaps TRBD1 (6 bases). The germline V and J ends were trimmed by 6 bases and 1 base, with 15 bases remaining between them. Germline lookup yields CDR1 SNHLY and CDR2 FYNNEI. The CDR3 is made up of 16 amino acids. The CDR3 here is CASSPKTGGNTGELFF. The CDR3 bases are TGTGCCAGCAGCCCGAAGACAGGTGGGAACACCGGGGAGCTGTTTTTT.

V and J are TRBV28 and TRBJ2-5; the match to TRBD2 covers 8 bases. Germline CDR1 is MDHEN and CDR2 is SYDVKM. The CDR3 has 15 amino acids. Trimming took 5 bases from V and 4 from J; bases not matched to a gene: 9. Written as DNA, the CDR3 is TGTGCCAGCAGTCTAACGGGGGGGGCCCCAGAGACCCAGTACTTC. Its translation is CASSLTGGAPETQYF.

The genes are TRBV6-5 and TRBJ2-3, with 7 bases that match TRBD2. CDR1 is MNHEY, CDR2 SVGAGI, per germline. V was clipped by 4 bases and J by 4 bases; unmatched bases: 11. This CDR3 has 16 residues. Here the CDR3 reads CASSSRLAENPDTQYF. CDR3 DNA: TGTGCCAGCAGTTCACGACTAGCTGAGAATCCAGATACGCAGTATTTT.